A selection of T cell receptor beta chains follows, all from one sample in a study of T cells in Graves' hyperthyroidism and ophthalmopathy. TCRdb recomputed calls from the multiplex PCR reads with MiXCR, one row per CDR3 protein. Among about 610,000 distinct CDR3 sequences listed, over 12% were seen once. What was sequenced was blood. These receptors were collected from a woman aged 40 to 50 with Graves' ophthalmopathy. Both conserved end residues are part of each CDR3. D genes are given only for firm matches. Size tells how often a clone was seen (once, few, many) or the class of an expanded clone, and some rows leave it out.

>many|TRBV6-1|-|TRBJ1-5
CASIGHRVGDQPQHF
TGTGCCAGCATTGGACACAGGGTCGGGGATCAGCCCCAGCATTTT
>many|TRBV5-5|-|TRBJ2-4
CASSLEGVNIQYF
TGTGCCAGCAGCTTGGAAGGGGTAAACATTCAGTACTTC
>many|TRBV7-9|-|TRBJ2-7
CASSLGPDTAYEQYF
TGTGCCAGCAGCTTAGGCCCGGACACCGCCTACGAGCAGTACTTC
>many|TRBV6-2/TRBV6-3|-|TRBJ1-1
CASSYYPLNTEAFF
TGTGCCAGCAGTTACTACCCCTTGAACACTGAAGCTTTCTTT
>many|TRBV5-4|-|TRBJ1-1
CASSSGYSTFAFF
TGTGCCAGCAGCTCAGGGTATTCAACATTTGCTTTCTTT
>-|TRBV12-5|TRBD1|TRBJ2-7
CASGLDTGGSSYEQYF
TGTGCTAGTGGTTTGGACACAGGGGGAAGCTCCTACGAGCAGTACTTC
>-|TRBV20-1|-|TRBJ2-7
CSARASGGGEQYF
TGCAGTGCTAGAGCCAGCGGAGGGGGGGAGCAGTACTTC
>many|TRBV9|TRBD2|TRBJ2-2
CASSVGSSGRTGELFF
TGTGCCAGCAGCGTAGGTAGTAGCGGGAGGACCGGGGAGCTGTTTTTT
>many|TRBV27|-|TRBJ1-5
CASSPTPGIGNQPQHF
TGTGCCAGCAGTCCAACACCAGGGATAGGCAATCAGCCCCAGCATTTT
>few|TRBV28|-|TRBJ1-2
CASSSQALGGYTF
TGTGCCAGCAGTTCACAGGCATTGGGGGGCTACACCTTC
>many|TRBV6-1|TRBD1|TRBJ2-7
CASSEGTGRGYEQYF
TGTGCCAGCAGTGAGGGGACAGGGAGAGGGTACGAGCAGTACTTC
>few|TRBV27|TRBD2|TRBJ2-2
CASSFLSSGSGGELFF
TGTGCCAGCAGTTTTCTGTCTAGCGGGAGTGGAGGGGAGCTGTTTTTT
>few|TRBV29-1|-|TRBJ1-1
CSVPKGGLGNTEAFF
TGCAGCGTTCCTAAAGGAGGACTGGGGAACACTGAAGCTTTCTTT
>many|TRBV12-3/TRBV12-4|TRBD1|TRBJ2-7
CASIGTGDYEQYF
TGTGCCAGTATTGGGACAGGGGACTACGAGCAGTACTTC
>many|TRBV11-3|-|TRBJ1-1
CASSLDAPSEAFF
TGTGCCAGCAGCTTAGATGCGCCCTCGGAAGCTTTCTTT
>many|TRBV28|-|TRBJ1-2
CASTIGSSGYGYTF
TGTGCCAGCACCATAGGGTCTAGTGGCTATGGCTACACCTTC
>few|TRBV6-5|-|TRBJ2-7
CASSYSWDASSYEQYF
TGTGCCAGCAGTTACTCGTGGGACGCAAGTTCCTACGAGCAGTACTTC
>-|TRBV30|-|TRBJ1-2
CAWKNAFYGYTF
TGTGCCTGGAAGAATGCCTTCTATGGCTACACCTTC
>many|TRBV12-3/TRBV12-4|-|TRBJ1-2
CASSPSPEGGGYTF
TGTGCCAGCAGTCCTTCTCCCGAGGGTGGTGGCTACACCTTC